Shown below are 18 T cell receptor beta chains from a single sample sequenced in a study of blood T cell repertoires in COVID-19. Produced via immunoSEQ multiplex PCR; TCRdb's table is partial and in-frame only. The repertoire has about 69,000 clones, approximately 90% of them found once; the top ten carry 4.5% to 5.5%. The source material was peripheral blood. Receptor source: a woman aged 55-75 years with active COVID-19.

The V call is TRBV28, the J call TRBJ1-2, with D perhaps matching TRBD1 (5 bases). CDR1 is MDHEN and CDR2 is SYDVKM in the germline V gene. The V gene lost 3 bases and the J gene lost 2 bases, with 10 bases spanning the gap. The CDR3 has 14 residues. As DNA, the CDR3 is TGTGCCAGCAGTTTCAGGGCACCCAACTATGGCTACACCTTC. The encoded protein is CASSFRAPNYGYTF.

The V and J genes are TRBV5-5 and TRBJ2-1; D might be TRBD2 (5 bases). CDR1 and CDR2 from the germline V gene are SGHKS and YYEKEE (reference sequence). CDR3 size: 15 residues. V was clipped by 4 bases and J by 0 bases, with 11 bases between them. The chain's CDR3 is CASSHGLSSYNEQFF. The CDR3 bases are TGTGCCAGCAGCCACGGACTTAGCTCCTACAATGAGCAGTTCTTC.

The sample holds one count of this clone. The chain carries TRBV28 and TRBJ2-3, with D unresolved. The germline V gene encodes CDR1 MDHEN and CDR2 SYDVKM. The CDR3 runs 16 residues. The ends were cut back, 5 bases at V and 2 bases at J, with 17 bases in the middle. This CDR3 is CASSSTLSRVTDTQYF. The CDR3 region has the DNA TGTGCCAGCAGTAGTACCTTATCCCGGGTCACAGATACGCAGTATTTT.

CDR3 bases: TGCGCCAGCAGCTTGTCGTATATCACTGAAGCTTTCTTT. Translated: CASSLSYITEAFF. V is TRBV5-1 and J is TRBJ1-1, with no clear D. CDR3 length: 13 residues. Germline lookup yields CDR1 SGHRS and CDR2 YFSETQ. With 1 base removed from V and 4 bases from J, the gap between germline ends came to 8 bases.

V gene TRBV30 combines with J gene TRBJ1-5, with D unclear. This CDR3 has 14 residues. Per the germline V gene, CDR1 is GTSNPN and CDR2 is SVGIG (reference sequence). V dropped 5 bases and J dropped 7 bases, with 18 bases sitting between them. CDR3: CAWRKGLGEQPQHF. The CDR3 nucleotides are TGTGCCTGGCGGAAAGGACTCGGGGAGCAGCCCCAGCATTTT. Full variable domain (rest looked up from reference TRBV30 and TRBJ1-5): SQTIHQWPATLVQPVGSPLSLECTVEGTSNPNLYWYRQAAGRGLQLLFYSVGIGQISSEVPQNLSASRPQDRQFILSSKKLLLSDSGFYLCAWRKGLGEQPQHFGDGTRLSIL.

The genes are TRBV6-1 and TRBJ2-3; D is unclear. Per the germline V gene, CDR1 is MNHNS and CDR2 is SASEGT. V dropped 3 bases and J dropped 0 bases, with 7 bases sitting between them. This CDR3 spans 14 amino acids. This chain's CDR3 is CASSDGASTDTQYF. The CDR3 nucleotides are TGTGCCAGCAGTGACGGTGCTAGCACAGATACGCAGTATTTT.

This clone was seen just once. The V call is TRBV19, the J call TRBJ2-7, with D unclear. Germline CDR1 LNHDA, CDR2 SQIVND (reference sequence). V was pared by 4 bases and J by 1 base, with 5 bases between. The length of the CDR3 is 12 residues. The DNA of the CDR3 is TGTGCCAGTAGTACCAGATCCTACGAGCAGTACTTC. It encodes CASSTRSYEQYF.

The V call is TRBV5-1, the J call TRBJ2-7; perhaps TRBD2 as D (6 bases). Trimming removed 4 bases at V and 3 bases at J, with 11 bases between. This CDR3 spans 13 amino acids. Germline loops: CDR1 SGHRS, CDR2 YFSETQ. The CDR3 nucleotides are TGCGCCAGCAGCGCCTCCGGGGGCTACGAGCAGTACTTC. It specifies CASSASGGYEQYF.

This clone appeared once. As DNA, the CDR3 is TGTGCCACCGGCAAGGGACTAGCGGGAGTCAATGAGCAGTTCTTC. Translating gives CATGKGLAGVNEQFF. The V call is TRBV7-9, the J call TRBJ2-1; 14 bases map to TRBD2. CDR1 SEHNR and CDR2 FQNEAQ come from the germline V gene (reference sequence). CDR3 size: 15 residues. The V gene end was trimmed by 10 bases and the J gene end by 6 bases; junction bases not matched to a gene: 8.

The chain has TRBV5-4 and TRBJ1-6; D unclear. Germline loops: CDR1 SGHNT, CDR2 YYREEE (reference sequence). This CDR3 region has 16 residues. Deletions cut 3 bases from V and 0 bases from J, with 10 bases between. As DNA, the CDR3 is TGTGCCAGCAGCTCGGGAGGGAGCTCCTATAATTCACCCCTCCACTTT. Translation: CASSSGGSSYNSPLHF.

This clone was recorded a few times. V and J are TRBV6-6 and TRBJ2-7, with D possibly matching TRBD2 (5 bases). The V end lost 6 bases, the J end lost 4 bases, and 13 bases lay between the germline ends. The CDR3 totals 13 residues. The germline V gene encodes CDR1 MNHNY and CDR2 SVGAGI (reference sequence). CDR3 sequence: CASSETRGYEQYF. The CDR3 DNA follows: TGTGCCAGCAGCGAAACGCGAGGGTACGAGCAGTACTTC.

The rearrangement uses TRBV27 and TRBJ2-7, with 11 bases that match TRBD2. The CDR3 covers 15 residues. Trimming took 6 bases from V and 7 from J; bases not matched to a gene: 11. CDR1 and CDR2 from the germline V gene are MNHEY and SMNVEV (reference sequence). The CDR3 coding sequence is TGTGCCAGCAGAATTAGCGGGAGGGCCCCGGGAGAGCAGTACTTC. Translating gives CASRISGRAPGEQYF.

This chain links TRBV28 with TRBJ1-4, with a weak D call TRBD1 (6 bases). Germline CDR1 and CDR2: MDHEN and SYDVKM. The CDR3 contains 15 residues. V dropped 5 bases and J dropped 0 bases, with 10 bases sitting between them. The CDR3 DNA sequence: TGTGCCAGCAGTAGGGCAGGGGCAACTAATGAAAAACTGTTTTTT. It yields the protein CASSRAGATNEKLFF.

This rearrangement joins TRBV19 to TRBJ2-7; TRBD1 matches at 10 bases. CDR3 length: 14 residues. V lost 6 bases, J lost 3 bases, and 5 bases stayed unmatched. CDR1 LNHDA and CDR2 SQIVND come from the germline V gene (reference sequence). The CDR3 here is CASSRDRGYYEQYF. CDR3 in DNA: TGTGCCAGTAGCAGGGACAGGGGTTACTACGAGCAGTACTTC.

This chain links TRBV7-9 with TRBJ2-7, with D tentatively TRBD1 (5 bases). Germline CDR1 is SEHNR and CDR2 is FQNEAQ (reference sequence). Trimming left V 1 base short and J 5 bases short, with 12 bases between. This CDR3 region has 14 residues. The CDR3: CASSLVQEGNEQYF. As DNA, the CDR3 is TGTGCCAGCAGCTTAGTACAGGAAGGGAACGAGCAGTACTTC. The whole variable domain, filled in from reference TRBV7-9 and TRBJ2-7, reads DTGVSQNPRHKITKRGQNVTFRCDPISEHNRLYWYRQTLGQGPEFLTYFQNEAQLEKSRLLSDRFSAERPKGSFSTLEIQRTEQGDSAMYLCASSLVQEGNEQYFGPGTRLTVT.

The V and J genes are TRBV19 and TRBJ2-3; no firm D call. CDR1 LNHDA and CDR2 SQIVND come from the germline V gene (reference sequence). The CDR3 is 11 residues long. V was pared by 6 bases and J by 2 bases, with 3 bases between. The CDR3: CASSLTDTQYF. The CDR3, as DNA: TGTGCCAGTAGCCTCACAGATACGCAGTATTTT.

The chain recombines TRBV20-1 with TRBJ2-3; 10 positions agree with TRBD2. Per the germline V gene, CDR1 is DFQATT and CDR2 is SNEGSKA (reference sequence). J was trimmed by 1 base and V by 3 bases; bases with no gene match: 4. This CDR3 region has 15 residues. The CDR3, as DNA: TGCAGTGCTAGTCTTGGGACTAGCGGCACAGATACGCAGTATTTT. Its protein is CSASLGTSGTDTQYF.

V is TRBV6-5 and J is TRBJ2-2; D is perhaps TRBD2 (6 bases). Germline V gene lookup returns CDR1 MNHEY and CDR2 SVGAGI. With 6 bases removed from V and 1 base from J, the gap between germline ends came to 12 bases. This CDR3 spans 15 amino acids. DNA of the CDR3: TGTGCCAGCAGCGCGGGACTTGTGAACACCGGGGAGCTGTTTTTT. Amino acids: CASSAGLVNTGELFF.